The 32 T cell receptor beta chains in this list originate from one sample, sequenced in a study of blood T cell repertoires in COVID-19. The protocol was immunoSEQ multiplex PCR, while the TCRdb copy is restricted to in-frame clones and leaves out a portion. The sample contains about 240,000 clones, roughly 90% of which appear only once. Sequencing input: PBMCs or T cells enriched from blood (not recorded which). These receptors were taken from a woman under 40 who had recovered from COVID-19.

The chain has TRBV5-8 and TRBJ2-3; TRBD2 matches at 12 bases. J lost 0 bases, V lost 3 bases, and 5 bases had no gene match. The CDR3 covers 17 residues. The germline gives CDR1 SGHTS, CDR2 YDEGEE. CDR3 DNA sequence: TGTGCCAGCAGCTACGGACTAGCGGGAATAAGCACAGATACGCAGTATTTT. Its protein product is CASSYGLAGISTDTQYF.

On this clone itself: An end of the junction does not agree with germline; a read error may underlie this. The CDR3 DNA reads as TGCGCCAGCGGCTTCGACTCGTCCTCCTACAATGAGCAGTTCTTC. This gives the protein CASGFDSSSYNEQFF. The chain is built from TRBV5-1 and TRBJ2-1; D is unresolved. CDR3 length: 15 amino acids. CDR1 is SGHRS, CDR2 YFSETQ, per germline.

The CDR3 reads CASSFFFGKRKNTEAFF. The CDR3 DNA sequence: TGTGCCAGCAGTTTCTTTTTCGGCAAGCGTAAGAACACTGAAGCTTTCTTT. V and J are TRBV28 and TRBJ1-1; D remains ambiguous. CDR1 is MDHEN, CDR2 SYDVKM, per germline. Deletions cut 3 bases from V and 1 base from J, with 18 bases between. This CDR3 is 17 amino acids long.

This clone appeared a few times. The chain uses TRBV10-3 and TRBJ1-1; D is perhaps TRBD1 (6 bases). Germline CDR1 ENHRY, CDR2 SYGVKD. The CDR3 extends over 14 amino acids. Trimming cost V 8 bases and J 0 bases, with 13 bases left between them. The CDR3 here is CAIGGGTMNTEAFF. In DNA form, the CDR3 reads TGTGCCATCGGGGGCGGGACTATGAACACTGAAGCTTTCTTT.

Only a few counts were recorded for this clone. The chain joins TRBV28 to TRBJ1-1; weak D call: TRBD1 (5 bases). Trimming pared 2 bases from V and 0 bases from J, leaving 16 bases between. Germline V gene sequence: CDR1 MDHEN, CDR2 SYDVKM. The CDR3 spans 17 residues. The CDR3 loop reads CASSLGGRRGLNTEAFF. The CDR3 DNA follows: TGTGCCAGCAGTTTAGGGGGGAGGCGGGGCCTGAACACTGAAGCTTTCTTT.

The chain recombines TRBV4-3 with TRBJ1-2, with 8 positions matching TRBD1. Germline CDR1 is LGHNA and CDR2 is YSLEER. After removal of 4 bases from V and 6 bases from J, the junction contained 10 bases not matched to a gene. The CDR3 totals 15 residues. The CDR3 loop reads CASSLNGQGLNGYTF. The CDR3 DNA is TGCGCCAGCAGCCTCAACGGACAGGGTTTAAATGGCTACACCTTC.

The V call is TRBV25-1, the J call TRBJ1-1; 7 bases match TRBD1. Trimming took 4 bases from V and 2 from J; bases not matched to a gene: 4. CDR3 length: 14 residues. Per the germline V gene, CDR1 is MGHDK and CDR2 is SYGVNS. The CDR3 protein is CASSGYRGNTEAFF. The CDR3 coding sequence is TGTGCCAGCAGTGGATACAGGGGAAACACTGAAGCTTTCTTT.

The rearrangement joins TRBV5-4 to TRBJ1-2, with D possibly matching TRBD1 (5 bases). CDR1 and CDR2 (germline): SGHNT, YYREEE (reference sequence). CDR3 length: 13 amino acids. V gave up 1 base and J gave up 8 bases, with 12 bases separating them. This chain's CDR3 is CASSLTERGGYTF. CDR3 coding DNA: TGTGCCAGCAGCTTGACAGAGCGGGGCGGCTACACCTTC.

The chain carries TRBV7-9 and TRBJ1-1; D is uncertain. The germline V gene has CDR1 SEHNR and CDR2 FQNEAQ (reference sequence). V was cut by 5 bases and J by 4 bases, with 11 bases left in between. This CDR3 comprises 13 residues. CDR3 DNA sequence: TGTGCCAGCAGCGCCGGGTCGGTCACTGAAGCTTTCTTT. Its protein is CASSAGSVTEAFF.

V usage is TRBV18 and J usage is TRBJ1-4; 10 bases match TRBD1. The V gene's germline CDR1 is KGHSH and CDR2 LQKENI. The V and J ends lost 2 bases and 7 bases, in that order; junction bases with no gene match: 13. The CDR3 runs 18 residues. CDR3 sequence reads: CASSPAGTGAPITEKLFF. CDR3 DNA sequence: TGTGCCAGCTCACCAGCCGGGACAGGGGCGCCTATAACTGAAAAACTGTTTTTT. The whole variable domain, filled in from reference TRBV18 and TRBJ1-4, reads NAGVMQNPRHLVRRRGQEARLRCSPMKGHSHVYWYRQLPEEGLKFMVYLQKENIIDESGMPKERFSAEFPKEGPSILRIQQVVRGDSAAYFCASSPAGTGAPITEKLFFGSGTQLSVL.

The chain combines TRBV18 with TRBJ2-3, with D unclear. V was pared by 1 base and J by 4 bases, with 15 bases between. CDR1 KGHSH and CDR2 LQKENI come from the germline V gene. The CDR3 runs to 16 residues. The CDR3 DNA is TGTGCCAGCTCACCACGAGGTGGTGGAGTCCCAGATACGCAGTATTTT. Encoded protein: CASSPRGGGVPDTQYF.

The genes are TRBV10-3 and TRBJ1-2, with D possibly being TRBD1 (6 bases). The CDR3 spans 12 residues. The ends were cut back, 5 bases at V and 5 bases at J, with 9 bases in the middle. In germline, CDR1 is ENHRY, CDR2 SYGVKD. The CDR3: CAISLGGYGYTF. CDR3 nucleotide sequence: TGTGCCATCAGTCTAGGGGGTTATGGCTACACCTTC.

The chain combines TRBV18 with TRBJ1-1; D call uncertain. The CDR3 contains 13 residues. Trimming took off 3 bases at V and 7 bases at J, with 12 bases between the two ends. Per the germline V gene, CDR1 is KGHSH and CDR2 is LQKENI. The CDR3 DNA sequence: TGTGCCAGCTCACCCACGATACAGAGTGAAGCTTTCTTT. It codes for CASSPTIQSEAFF.

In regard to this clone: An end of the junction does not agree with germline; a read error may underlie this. CDR3 DNA: TGCGCCAGCAGCCAAGCTAGCCTGATGGTCTTC. This translates into CASSQASLMVF. The J gene is TRBJ2-1, the V gene TRBV4-1; weak D call: TRBD2 (5 bases). CDR1 MGHRA and CDR2 YSYEKL come from the germline V gene. This CDR3 spans 11 amino acids.

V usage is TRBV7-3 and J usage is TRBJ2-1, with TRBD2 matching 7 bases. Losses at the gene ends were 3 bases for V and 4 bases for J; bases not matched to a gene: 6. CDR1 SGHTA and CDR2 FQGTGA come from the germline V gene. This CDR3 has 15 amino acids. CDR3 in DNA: TGTGCCAGCAGCTTTACGGGAGCGGGGTACAATGAGCAGTTCTTC. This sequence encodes CASSFTGAGYNEQFF.

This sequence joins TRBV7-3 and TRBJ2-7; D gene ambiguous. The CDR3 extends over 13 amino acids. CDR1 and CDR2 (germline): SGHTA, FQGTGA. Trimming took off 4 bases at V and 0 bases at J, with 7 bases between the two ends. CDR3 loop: CASSSSDSYEQYF. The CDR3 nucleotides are TGTGCCAGCAGCTCCTCAGACTCCTACGAGCAGTACTTC.

The CDR3 DNA sequence: TGTGCCAGCAGCGCGGTCTTGACTAGCGGGAGTCCTTACAATGAGCAGTTCTTC. This gives the protein CASSAVLTSGSPYNEQFF. This sequence joins TRBV5-4 and TRBJ2-1, with 12 positions matching TRBD2. Unmatched junction bases numbered 12, after V lost 4 bases and J lost 4 bases. Per the germline V gene, CDR1 is SGHNT and CDR2 is YYREEE (reference sequence). CDR3 length equals 18 residues. The whole variable domain, filled in from reference TRBV5-4 and TRBJ2-1, reads ETGVTQSPTHLIKTRGQQVTLRCSSQSGHNTVSWYQQALGQGPQFIFQYYREEENGRGNFPPRFSGLQFPNYSSELNVNALELDDSALYLCASSAVLTSGSPYNEQFFGPGTRLTVL.

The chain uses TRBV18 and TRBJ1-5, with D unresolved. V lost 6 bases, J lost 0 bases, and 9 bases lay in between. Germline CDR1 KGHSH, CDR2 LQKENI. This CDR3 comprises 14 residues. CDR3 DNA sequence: TGTGCCAGCTCCCCCTCGGGTAGCAATCAGCCCCAGCATTTT. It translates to CASSPSGSNQPQHF.

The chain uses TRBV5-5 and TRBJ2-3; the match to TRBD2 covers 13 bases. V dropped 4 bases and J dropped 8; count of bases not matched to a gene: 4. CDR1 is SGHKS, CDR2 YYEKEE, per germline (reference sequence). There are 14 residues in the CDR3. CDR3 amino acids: CASSAGLAGVTQYF. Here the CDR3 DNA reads TGTGCCAGCAGCGCAGGACTAGCGGGAGTTACGCAGTATTTT.

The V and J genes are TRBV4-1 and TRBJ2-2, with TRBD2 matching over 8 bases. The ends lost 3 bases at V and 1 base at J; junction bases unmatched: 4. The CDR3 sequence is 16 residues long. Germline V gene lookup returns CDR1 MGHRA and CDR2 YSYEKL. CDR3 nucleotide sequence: TGCGCCAGCAGCCACATCCTAGCGGGGAACACCGGGGAGCTGTTTTTT. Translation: CASSHILAGNTGELFF.

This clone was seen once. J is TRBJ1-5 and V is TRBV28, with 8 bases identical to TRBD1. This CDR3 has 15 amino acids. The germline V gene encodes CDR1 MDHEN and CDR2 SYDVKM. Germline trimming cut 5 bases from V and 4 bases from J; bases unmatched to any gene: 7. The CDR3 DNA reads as TGTGCCAGCAGTGCCGCTACAGGGGGGAATCAGCCCCAGCATTTT. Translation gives CASSAATGGNQPQHF.

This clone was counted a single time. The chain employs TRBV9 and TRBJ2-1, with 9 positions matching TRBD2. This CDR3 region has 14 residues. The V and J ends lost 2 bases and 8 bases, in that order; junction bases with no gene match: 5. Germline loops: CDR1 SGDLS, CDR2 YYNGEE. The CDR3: CASSVSGRGDEQFF. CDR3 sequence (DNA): TGTGCCAGCAGCGTTAGCGGGAGAGGCGATGAGCAGTTCTTC.

DNA of the CDR3: TGCAGTGCTAGTAATCAGCGGAGCTCCTACAATGAGCAGTTCTTC. Its protein is CSASNQRSSYNEQFF. The chain couples TRBV20-1 to TRBJ2-1, with a tentative D call TRBD2 (5 bases). The CDR3 sequence is 15 residues long. The V gene's germline CDR1 is DFQATT and CDR2 SNEGSKA (reference sequence). V was clipped by 3 bases and J by 0 bases, with 12 bases between them.

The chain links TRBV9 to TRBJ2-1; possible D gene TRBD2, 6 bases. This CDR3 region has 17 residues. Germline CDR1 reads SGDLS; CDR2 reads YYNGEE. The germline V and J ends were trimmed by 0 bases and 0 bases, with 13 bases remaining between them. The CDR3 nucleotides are TGTGCCAGCAGCGTAGCGGCTAGCGCGAGCTCCTACAATGAGCAGTTCTTC. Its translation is CASSVAASASSYNEQFF.

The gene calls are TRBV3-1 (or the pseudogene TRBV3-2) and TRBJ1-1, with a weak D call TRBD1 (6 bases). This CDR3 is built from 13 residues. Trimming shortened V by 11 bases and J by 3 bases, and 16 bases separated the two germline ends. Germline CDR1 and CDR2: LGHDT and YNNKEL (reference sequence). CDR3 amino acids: CAGQCTGYTEAFF. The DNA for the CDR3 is TGTGCCGGACAGTGCACGGGATACACTGAAGCTTTCTTT.

CDR3 sequence (DNA): TGCAGCGTTGAGACAGGGTTAGCTCATCAGCCCCAGCATTTT. Translated, it gives CSVETGLAHQPQHF. V usage is TRBV29-1 and J usage is TRBJ1-5, with TRBD1 identical over 7 bases. This CDR3 comprises 14 residues. J was trimmed by 5 bases and V by 3 bases; bases with no gene match: 7. The germline V gene encodes CDR1 SQVTM and CDR2 ANQGSEA. Variable domain in full (rest from reference TRBV29-1 and TRBJ1-5): SAVISQKPSRDICQRGTSLTIQCQVDSQVTMMFWYRQQPGQSLTLIATANQGSEATYESGFVIDKFPISRPNLTFSTLTVSNMSPEDSSIYLCSVETGLAHQPQHFGDGTRLSIL.

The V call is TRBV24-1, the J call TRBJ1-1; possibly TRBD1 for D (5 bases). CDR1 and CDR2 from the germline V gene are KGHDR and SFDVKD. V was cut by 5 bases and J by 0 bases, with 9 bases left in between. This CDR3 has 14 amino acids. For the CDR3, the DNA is TGTGCCACCAGTGGGCCAGGGATGAACACTGAAGCTTTCTTT. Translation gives CATSGPGMNTEAFF.

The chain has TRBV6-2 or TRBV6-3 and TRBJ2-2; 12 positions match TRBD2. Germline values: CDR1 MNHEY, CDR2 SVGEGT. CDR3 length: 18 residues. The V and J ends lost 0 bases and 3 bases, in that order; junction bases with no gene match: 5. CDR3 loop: CASSYSLAGGPDTGELFF. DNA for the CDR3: TGTGCCAGCAGTTACTCCCTAGCGGGAGGGCCGGACACCGGGGAGCTGTTTTTT.

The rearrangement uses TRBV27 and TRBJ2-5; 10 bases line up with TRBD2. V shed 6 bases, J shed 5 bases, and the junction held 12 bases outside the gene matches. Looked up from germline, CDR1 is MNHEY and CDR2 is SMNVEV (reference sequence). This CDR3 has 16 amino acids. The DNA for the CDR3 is TGTGCCAGCAGACCTGACAGCGGGAGGGCCTTGGAGACCCAGTACTTC. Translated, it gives CASRPDSGRALETQYF.

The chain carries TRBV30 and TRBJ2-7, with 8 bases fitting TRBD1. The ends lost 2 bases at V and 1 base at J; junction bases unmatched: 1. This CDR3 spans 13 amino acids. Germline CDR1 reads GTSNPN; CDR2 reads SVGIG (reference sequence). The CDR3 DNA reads TGTGCCTGGAGTAGGGACAGGTCCTACGAGCAGTACTTC. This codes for CAWSRDRSYEQYF.

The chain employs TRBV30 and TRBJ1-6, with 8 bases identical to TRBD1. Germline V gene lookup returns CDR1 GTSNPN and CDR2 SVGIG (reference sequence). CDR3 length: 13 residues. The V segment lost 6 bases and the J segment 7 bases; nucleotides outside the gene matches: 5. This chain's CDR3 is CACPDRENSPLHF. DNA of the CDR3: TGTGCCTGCCCGGACAGGGAGAATTCACCCCTCCACTTT.

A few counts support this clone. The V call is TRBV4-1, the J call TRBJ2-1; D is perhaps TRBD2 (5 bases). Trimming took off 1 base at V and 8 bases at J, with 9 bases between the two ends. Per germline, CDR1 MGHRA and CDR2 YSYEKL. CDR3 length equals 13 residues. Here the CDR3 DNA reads TGCGCCAGCAGCCAAGCGGGAAAAGATGAGCAGTTCTTC. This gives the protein CASSQAGKDEQFF.